This passage covers 8 T cell receptor beta chains from one sample sequenced in a study of CD8 T cells in ankylosing spondylitis. One entry per CDR3 protein results from TCRdb running MiXCR on the 5' RACE reads. The sample has 350,000 or so distinct CDR3 sequences, about 14% seen once; the top ten hold 0.9% to 1.2%. Sequenced: blood, either unsorted or a sorted T cell fraction (not recorded which). Receptors were obtained from a male donor with ankylosing spondylitis or in good health (not recorded which).

The table lists this clonotype with a few counts. The rearrangement joins TRBV2 to TRBJ1-2, with D unclear. The CDR3 length is 15 residues. Per germline, CDR1 SNHLY and CDR2 FYNNEI. V was shortened by 0 bases and J by 5 bases, with 13 bases between the two germline ends. CDR3 loop: CASSEAPGMPYGYTF. For the CDR3, the DNA is TGTGCCAGCAGTGAAGCTCCGGGGATGCCATATGGCTACACCTTC.

This clonotype was recorded at least ten times. This chain connects TRBV2 to TRBJ2-3; D perhaps matches TRBD1 (7 bases). Germline CDR1 and CDR2: SNHLY and FYNNEI. There are 14 residues in the CDR3. Between the trimmed V and J ends, which lost 2 bases and 8 bases, there was a span of 14 bases. The CDR3 reads CASSERQGGGTQYF. CDR3 DNA: TGTGCCAGCAGTGAAAGGCAGGGGGGCGGTACGCAGTATTTT.

This clonotype was observed many times. V and J are TRBV12-3 or TRBV12-4 and TRBJ1-5; no definite D call. This CDR3 has 13 amino acids. V was pared by 1 base and J by 12 bases, with 13 bases between. The CDR3 region has the DNA TGTGCCAGCAGTTTAGATAGCTCCCTTCTCCAGCATTTT. Translated: CASSLDSSLLQHF.

In this sample, this clonotype turned up many times. V gene TRBV7-9 combines with J gene TRBJ2-5; 9 bases line up with TRBD1. Trimming removed 3 bases from V and 2 bases from J; junction bases left unmatched: 1. The CDR3 length is 14 residues. Germline lookup yields CDR1 SEHNR and CDR2 FQNEAQ (reference sequence). The CDR3 loop is CASSLGQGQETQYF. The CDR3 DNA follows: TGTGCCAGCAGCTTGGGACAGGGACAAGAGACCCAGTACTTC. Combining the CDR3 with reference TRBV7-9 and TRBJ2-5 gives the whole variable domain DTGVSQNPRHKITKRGQNVTFRCDPISEHNRLYWYRQTLGQGPEFLTYFQNEAQLEKSRLLSDRFSAERPKGSFSTLEIQRTEQGDSAMYLCASSLGQGQETQYFGPGTRLLVL.

This clonotype has more than one count but fewer than ten. This chain uses TRBV10-3 with TRBJ2-1, with D possibly being TRBD1 (6 bases). CDR1 ENHRY and CDR2 SYGVKD come from the germline V gene. CDR3 size: 14 residues. The V end lost 3 bases, the J end lost 9 bases, and 15 bases lay between the germline ends. The CDR3 spells CAISEGQGKGEQFF. The CDR3 DNA is TGTGCCATCAGTGAAGGGCAGGGGAAGGGTGAGCAGTTCTTC.

The chain joins TRBV18 to TRBJ2-3; 7 nucleotides align to TRBD2. V lost 1 base and J lost 4; bases outside the gene matches: 11. Germline CDR1 KGHSH, CDR2 LQKENI. The CDR3 is 17 residues long. The CDR3 region has the DNA TGTGCCAGCTCACCACAACGGAGGGAGGGTGCCCCAGATACGCAGTATTTT. The encoded protein is CASSPQRREGAPDTQYF.

The genes are TRBV5-6 and TRBJ2-3, with TRBD2 matching 7 bases. Germline loops: CDR1 SGHDT, CDR2 YYEEEE. After removal of 0 bases from V and 3 bases from J, the junction contained 1 base not matched to a gene. The CDR3 spans 14 residues. CDR3 in amino acids: CASSLVAGTDTQYF. The CDR3, as DNA: TGTGCCAGCAGCTTGGTAGCGGGTACAGATACGCAGTATTTT.

This clonotype was counted a few times. V is TRBV5-1 and J is TRBJ1-1, with TRBD1 matching 9 bases. This CDR3 spans 15 amino acids. The trim removed 2 bases at V and 4 bases at J, leaving 6 bases unmatched. Per germline, CDR1 SGHRS and CDR2 YFSETQ. CDR3 residues: CASSLQGAGGTEAFF. In DNA form, the CDR3 reads TGCGCCAGCAGCTTACAGGGGGCCGGGGGCACTGAAGCTTTCTTT.